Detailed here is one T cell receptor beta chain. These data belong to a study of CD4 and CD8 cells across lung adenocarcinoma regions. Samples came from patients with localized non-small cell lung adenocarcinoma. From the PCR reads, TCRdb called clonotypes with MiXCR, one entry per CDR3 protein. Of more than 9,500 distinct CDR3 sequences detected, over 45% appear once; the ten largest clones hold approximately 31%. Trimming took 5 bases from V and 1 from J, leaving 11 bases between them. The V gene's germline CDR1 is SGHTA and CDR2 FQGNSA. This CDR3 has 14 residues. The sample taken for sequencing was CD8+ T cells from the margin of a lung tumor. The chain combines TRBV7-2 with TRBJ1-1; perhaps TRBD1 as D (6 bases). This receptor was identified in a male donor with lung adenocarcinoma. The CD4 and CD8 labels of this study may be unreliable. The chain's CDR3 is CASSRMGANTEAFF. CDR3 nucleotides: TGTGCCAGCAGCCGCATGGGGGCGAACACTGAAGCTTTCTTT.